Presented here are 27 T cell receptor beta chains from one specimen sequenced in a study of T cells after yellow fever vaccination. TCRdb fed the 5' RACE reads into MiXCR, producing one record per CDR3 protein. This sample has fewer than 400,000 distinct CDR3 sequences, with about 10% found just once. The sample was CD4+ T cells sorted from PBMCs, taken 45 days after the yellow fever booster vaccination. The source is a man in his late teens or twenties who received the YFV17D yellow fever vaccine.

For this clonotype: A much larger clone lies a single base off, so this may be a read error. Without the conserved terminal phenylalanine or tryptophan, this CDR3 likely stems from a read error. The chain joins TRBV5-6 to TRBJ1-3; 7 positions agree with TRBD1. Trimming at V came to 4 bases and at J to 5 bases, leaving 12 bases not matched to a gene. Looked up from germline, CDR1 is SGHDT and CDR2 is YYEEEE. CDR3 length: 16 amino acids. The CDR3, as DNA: TGTGCCAGCAGCCGGCCCTACAGGGGAGGTAGAAACACCATATATTCT. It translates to CASSRPYRGGRNTIYS.

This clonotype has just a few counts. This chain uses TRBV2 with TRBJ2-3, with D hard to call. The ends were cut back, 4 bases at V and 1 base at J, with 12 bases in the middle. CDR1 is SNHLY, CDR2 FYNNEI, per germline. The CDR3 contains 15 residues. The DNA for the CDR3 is TGTGCCAGCAGTGTCGTAGGCGGTGGCACAGATACGCAGTATTTT. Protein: CASSVVGGGTDTQYF.

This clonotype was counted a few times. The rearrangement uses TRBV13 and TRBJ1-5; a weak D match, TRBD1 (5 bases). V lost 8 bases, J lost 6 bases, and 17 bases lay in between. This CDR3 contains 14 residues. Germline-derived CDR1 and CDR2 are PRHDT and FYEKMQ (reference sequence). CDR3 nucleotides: TGTGCCAGCGGGGACTCAAGGGTAGGTCAGCCCCAGCATTTT. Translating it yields CASGDSRVGQPQHF.

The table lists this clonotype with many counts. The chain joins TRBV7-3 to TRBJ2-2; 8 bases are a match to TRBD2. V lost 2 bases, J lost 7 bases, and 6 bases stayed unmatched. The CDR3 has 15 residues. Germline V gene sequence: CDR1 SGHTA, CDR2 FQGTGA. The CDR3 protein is CASSLLGGAIGELFF. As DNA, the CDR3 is TGTGCCAGCAGCTTACTCGGGGGGGCTATCGGGGAGCTGTTTTTT.

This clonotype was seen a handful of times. The CDR3 here is CASSLETPNTEAFF. The CDR3 DNA is TGCGCCAGCAGCTTGGAGACACCGAACACTGAAGCTTTCTTT. The V call is TRBV5-1, the J call TRBJ1-1; D is undetermined. CDR1 and CDR2 from the germline V gene are SGHRS and YFSETQ. CDR3 length: 14 residues. Trimming took 0 bases from V and 1 from J, leaving 7 bases between them.

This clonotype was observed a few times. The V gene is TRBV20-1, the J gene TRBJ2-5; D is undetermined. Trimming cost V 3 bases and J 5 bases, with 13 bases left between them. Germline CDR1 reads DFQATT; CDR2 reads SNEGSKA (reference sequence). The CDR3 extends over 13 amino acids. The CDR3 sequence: CSASPAPVETQYF. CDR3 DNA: TGCAGTGCTAGCCCAGCTCCCGTGGAGACCCAGTACTTC.

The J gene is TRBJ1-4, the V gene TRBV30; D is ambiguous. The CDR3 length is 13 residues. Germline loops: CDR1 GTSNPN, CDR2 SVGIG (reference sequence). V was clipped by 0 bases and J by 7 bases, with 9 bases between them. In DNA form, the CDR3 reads TGTGCCTGGAGTGTACGTCAGAGTGAAAAACTGTTTTTT. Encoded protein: CAWSVRQSEKLFF.

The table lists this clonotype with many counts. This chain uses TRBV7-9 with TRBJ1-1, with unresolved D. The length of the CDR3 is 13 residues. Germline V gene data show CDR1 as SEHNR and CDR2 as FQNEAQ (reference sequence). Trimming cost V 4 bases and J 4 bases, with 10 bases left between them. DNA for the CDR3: TGTGCCAGCAGCTCCCGGGTAGTCACTGAAGCTTTCTTT. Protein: CASSSRVVTEAFF.

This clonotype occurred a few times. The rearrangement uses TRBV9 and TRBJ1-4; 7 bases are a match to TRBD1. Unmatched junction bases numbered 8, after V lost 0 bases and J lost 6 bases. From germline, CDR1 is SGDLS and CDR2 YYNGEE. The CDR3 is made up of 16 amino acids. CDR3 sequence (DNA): TGTGCCAGCAGCGTAGGTGGGACAGCGGGAGATGAAAAACTGTTTTTT. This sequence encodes CASSVGGTAGDEKLFF.

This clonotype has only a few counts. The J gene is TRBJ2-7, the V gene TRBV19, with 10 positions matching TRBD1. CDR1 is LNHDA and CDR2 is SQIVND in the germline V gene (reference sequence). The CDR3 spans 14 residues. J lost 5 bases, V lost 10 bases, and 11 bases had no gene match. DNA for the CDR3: TGTGCCACCAAGTCTGGGACAGGGGTCAACGAGCAGTACTTC. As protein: CATKSGTGVNEQYF.

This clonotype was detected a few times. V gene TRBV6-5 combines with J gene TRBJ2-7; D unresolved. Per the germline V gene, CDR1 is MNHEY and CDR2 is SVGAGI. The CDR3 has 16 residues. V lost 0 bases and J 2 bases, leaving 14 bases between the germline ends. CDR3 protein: CASSYSRLSPPYEQYV. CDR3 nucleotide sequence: TGTGCCAGCAGTTACTCGCGCCTGAGTCCCCCCTACGAGCAGTACGTC.

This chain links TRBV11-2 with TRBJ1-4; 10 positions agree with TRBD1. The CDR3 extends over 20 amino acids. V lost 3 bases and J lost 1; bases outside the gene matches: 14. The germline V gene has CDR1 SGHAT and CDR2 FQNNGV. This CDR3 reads CASSLTLRDRGMGTNEKLFF. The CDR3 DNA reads TGTGCCAGCAGCTTGACTCTCCGGGACAGGGGTATGGGAACTAATGAAAAACTGTTTTTT.

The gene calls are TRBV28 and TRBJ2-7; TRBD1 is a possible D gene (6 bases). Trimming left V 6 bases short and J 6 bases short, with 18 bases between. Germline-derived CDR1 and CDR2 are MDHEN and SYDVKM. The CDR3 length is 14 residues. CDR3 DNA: TGTGCCAGCAGGGGGGCAGCCGGTGGACGCGAGCAGTACGTC. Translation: CASRGAAGGREQYV.

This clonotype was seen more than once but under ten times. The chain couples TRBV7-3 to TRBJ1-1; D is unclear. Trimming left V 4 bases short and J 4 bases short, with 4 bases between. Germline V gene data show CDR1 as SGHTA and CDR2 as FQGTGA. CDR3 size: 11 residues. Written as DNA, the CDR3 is TGTGCCAGCAGCTCCACCACTGAAGCTTTCTTT. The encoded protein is CASSSTTEAFF.

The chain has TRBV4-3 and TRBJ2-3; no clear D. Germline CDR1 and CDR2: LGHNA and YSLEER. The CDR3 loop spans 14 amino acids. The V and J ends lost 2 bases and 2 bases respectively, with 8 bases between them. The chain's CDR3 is CASSQQDHTDTQYF. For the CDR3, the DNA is TGCGCCAGCAGCCAACAGGACCACACAGATACGCAGTATTTT.

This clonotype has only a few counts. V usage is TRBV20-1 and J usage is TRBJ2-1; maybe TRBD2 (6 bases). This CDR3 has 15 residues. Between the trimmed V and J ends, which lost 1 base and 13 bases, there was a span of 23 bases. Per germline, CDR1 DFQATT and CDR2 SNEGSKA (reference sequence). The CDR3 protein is CSARVPGEVGLFQFF. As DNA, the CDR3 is TGCAGTGCTAGAGTACCGGGGGAGGTCGGGCTTTTTCAGTTCTTC.

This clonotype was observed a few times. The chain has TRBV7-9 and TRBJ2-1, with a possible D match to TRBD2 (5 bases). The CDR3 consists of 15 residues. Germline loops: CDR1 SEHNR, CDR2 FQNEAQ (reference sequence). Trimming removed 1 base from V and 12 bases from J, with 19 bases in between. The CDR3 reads CASSLEVRGVSGQFF. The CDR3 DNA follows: TGTGCCAGCAGCTTAGAAGTTCGGGGAGTGTCTGGGCAGTTCTTC.

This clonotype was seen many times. The CDR3 sequence is CASSFDWLQDTEAFF. For the CDR3, the DNA is TGCGCCAGCAGCTTCGATTGGCTTCAGGACACTGAAGCTTTCTTT. V is TRBV5-1 and J is TRBJ1-1; D gene ambiguous. The CDR3 runs 15 residues. The germline V and J ends were trimmed by 2 bases and 3 bases, with 14 bases remaining between them. Per the germline V gene, CDR1 is SGHRS and CDR2 is YFSETQ.

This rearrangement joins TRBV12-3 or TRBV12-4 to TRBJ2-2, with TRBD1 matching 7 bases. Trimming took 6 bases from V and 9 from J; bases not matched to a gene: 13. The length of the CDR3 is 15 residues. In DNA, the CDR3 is TGTGCCAGCAGGGTGACAGGGCCCCCCTCCCGGGAGCTGTTTTTT. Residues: CASRVTGPPSRELFF.

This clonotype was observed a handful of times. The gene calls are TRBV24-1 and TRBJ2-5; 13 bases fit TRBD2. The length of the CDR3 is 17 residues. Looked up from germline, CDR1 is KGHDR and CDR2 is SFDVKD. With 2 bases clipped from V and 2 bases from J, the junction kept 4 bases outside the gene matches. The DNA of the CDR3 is TGTGCCACCAGTGATTCGGGACTAGCGGGGAGGCAAGAGACCCAGTACTTC. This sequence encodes CATSDSGLAGRQETQYF.

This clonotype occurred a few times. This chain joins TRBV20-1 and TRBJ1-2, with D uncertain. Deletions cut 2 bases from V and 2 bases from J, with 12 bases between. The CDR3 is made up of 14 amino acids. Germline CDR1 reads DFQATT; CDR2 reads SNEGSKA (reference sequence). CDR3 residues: CSARYPGQNYGYTF. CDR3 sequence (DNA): TGCAGTGCTAGATACCCCGGGCAGAACTATGGCTACACCTTC.

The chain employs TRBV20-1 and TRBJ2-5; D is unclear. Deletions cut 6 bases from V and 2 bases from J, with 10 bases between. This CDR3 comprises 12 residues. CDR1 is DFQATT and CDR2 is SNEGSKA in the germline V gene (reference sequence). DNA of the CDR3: TGCAGTGCAATCATTACGCAAGAGACCCAGTACTTC. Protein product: CSAIITQETQYF.

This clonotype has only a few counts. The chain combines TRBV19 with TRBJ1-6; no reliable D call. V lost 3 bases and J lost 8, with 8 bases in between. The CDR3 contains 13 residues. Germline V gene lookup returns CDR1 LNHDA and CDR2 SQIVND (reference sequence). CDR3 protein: CASSINEDSPLHF. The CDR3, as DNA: TGTGCCAGTAGTATCAACGAAGATTCACCCCTCCACTTT.

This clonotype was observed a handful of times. The CDR3, as DNA: TGTGCCAGCAGTGGTCTGGCGGGGTCCACAGATACGCAGTATTTT. It codes for CASSGLAGSTDTQYF. This rearrangement joins TRBV11-2 to TRBJ2-3, with a possible D match to TRBD2 (6 bases). With 6 bases removed from V and 2 bases from J, the gap between germline ends came to 15 bases. The germline V gene encodes CDR1 SGHAT and CDR2 FQNNGV. The CDR3 has 15 residues.

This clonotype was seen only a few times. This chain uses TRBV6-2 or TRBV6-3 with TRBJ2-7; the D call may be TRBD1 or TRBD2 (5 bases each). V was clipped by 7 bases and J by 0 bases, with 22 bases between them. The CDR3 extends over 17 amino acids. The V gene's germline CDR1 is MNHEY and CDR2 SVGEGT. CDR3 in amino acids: CASTVLQAGHSSYEQYF. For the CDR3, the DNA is TGTGCCAGCACCGTACTACAGGCGGGTCACAGCTCCTACGAGCAGTACTTC.

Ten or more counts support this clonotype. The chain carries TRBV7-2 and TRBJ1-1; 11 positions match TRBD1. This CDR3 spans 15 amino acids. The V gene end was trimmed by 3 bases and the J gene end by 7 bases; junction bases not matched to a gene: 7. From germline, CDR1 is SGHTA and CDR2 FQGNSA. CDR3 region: CASSFGSDRGLEAFF. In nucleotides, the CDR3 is TGTGCCAGCAGCTTTGGCTCGGACAGGGGGCTTGAAGCTTTCTTT.

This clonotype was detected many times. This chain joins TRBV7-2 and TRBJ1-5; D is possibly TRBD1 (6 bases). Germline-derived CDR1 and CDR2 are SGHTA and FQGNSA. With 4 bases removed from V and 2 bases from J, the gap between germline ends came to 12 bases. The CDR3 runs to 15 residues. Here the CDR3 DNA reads TGTGCCAGCAGCTCCCGACAGGCGGGCAATCAGCCCCAGCATTTT. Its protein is CASSSRQAGNQPQHF.